Sequencing of this T cell receptor beta chain was carried out in a study of vaccination effects on CD4 cells after COVID-19. Study information: Of the BNT162b2 and mRNA-1273 vaccines, participants received two doses of one or the other.

Pools of viral peptides were used by the ViraFEST assay to expand antigen-specific CD4+ T cells ahead of sequencing. Once cultured for 10 days, the cells underwent separation to obtain CD4+ T cells. SARS-CoV-2 infection was confirmed by PCR in the person between March and December 2020. IL-2 medium was substituted for half the medium on days 3 and 7. The assay was immunoSEQ multiplex PCR, and TCRdb's table has in-frame clones only and misses some. Altogether roughly 24,000 clones are present, 65% to 85% being singletons, with the ten largest covering 16%. This clone was found a few times. Its cognate antigen is unknown. Notes on the study in general: In the late period after vaccination, infection- and vaccine-induced clones contracted markedly. Spike-reactive clones found after vaccination in convalescents were mainly new vaccine-induced clones.

Germline values: CDR1 MRHNA, CDR2 SNTAGT. The length of the CDR3 is 15 residues. Trimming took 6 bases from V and 5 from J; bases not matched to a gene: 13. The source of this sequence is a human donor who had a prior SARS-CoV-2 infection. This sequence joins TRBV6-4 and TRBJ2-7; 7 bases match TRBD1. The source material was CD4+ T cells from PBMCs cultured with SARS-CoV-2 spike peptides, sampled before COVID-19 vaccination. CDR3 loop: CASRTLRQGNHEQYF. CDR3 coding DNA: TGTGCCAGCAGAACGCTACGACAGGGAAACCACGAGCAGTACTTC.